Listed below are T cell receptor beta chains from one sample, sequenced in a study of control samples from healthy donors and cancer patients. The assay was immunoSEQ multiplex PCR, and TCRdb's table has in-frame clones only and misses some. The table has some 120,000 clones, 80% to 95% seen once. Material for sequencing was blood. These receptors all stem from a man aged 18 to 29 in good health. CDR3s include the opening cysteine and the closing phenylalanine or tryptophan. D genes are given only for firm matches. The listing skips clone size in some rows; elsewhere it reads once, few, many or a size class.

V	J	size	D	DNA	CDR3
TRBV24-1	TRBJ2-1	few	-	TGTGCCACCAGTGATTTGGACACGGCAGAAGAGCAGTTCTTC	CATSDLDTAEEQFF
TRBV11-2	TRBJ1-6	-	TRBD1	TGTGCCAGCCAGGAGGGGGCTTCCTATAATTCACCCCTCCACTTT	CASQEGASYNSPLHF
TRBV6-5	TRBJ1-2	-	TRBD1	TGTGCCAGCAGCTCGCCGGGACAGCCCAACTATGGCTACACCTTC	CASSSPGQPNYGYTF
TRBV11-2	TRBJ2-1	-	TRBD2	TGTGCCAGCAGCTTAGGGACTAGCGGGAATTCTGAGCAGTTCTTC	CASSLGTSGNSEQFF
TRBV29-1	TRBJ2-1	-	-	TGCAGCGTGGGGTTTGTGGGAGGTTTGGGCAATGAGCAGTTCTTC	CSVGFVGGLGNEQFF
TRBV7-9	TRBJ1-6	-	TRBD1	TGTGCCAGCAGCCCGACCCGTGGACAGGGATTGGGGAATTCACCCCTCCACTTT	CASSPTRGQGLGNSPLHF
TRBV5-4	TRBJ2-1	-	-	TGTGCCAGCAGCCCTCCGGGGGCGTCTAACAATGAGCAGTTCTTC	CASSPPGASNNEQFF
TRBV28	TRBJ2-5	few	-	TGTGCCAGCAGCGCCTGGGCGAGTGAGACCCAGTACTTC	CASSAWASETQYF
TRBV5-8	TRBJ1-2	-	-	TGTGCCAGCAGCTTGGATTCAGGGTGGGTCTACACCTTC	CASSLDSGWVYTF
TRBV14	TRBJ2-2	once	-	TGTGCCAGCAGCGCTCAGGGTACCGGGGAGCTGTTTTTT	CASSAQGTGELFF
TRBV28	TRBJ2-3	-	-	TGTGCCAGCAGTTATAGCGTCCAGGGGCTATCAGCAGATACGCAGTATTTT	CASSYSVQGLSADTQYF
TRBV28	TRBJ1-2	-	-	TGTGCCAGCAGTTTAGGACAGAACTATGGCTACACCTTC	CASSLGQNYGYTF
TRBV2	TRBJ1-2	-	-	TGTGCCAGCTTGGCAGGGGCTTATGGCTACACCTTC	CASLAGAYGYTF
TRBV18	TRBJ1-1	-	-	TGTGCCAGCTCCCCCCCAGTGAACACTGAAGCTTTCTTT	CASSPPVNTEAFF
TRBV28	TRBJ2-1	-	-	TGTGCCATCTGGGGCCCCAATGAGCAGTTCTTC	CAIWGPNEQFF
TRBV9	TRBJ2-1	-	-	TGTGCCAGCAGCTCGGGTCAGTACAATGAGCAGTTCTTC	CASSSGQYNEQFF
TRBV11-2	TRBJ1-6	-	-	TGTGCCAGCAGCCTCTTTCGGGCCCGGGCCGGGTCTTATAATTCACCCCTCCACTTT	CASSLFRARAGSYNSPLHF
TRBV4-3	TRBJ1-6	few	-	TGCGCCAGCAGCCAAGATCGAGGCAGAAGCTCACCCCTCCACTTT	CASSQDRGRSSPLHF
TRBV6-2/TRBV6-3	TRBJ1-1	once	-	TGTGCCAGCAGTTGGGGCACCGGGACAGAAGCTTTCTTT	CASSWGTGTEAFF
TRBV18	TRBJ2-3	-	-	TGTGCCAGCTCACCAGGCCCGGTGGCAGAAAACCCAGATACGCAGTATTTT	CASSPGPVAENPDTQYF
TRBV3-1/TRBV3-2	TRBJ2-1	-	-	TGTGCCAGCAGCCAAGCGGGCGGGTTCTACAATGAGCAGTTCTTC	CASSQAGGFYNEQFF
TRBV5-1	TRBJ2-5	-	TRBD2	TGCGCCAGCAGCTGGACTAGAGGGGCGCAAGAGACCCAGTACTTC	CASSWTRGAQETQYF
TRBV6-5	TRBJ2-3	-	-	TGTGCCAGCAGCCAAGGGAGCGGCCCGCCAGATACGCAGTATTTT	CASSQGSGPPDTQYF
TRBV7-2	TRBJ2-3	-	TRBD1	TGTGCCAGCAGCTTTGGGACAGCCTCTAGCACAGATACGCAGTATTTT	CASSFGTASSTDTQYF